These 3 T cell receptor beta chains were all obtained from the same sample, sequenced in a study of control samples from healthy donors and cancer patients. Using immunoSEQ multiplex PCR, the repertoire was profiled, and TCRdb retains in-frame clones only, with some absent. The table has around 120,000 clones, over 75% seen once. Sequenced input: blood. These TCRs come from a man in his forties in good health.

The chain couples TRBV6-5 to TRBJ1-2, with D uncertain. Germline values: CDR1 MNHEY, CDR2 SVGAGI. The CDR3 spans 14 residues. Trimming removed 2 bases from V and 4 bases from J, with 11 bases in between. In nucleotides, the CDR3 is TGTGCCAGCAGTTACGTGGCGCTAGGCTATGGCTACACCTTC. Translating it yields CASSYVALGYGYTF.

In this sample, this clone turned up once. This chain links TRBV29-1 with TRBJ1-1, with a possible D match to TRBD1 (6 bases). The V end was cut by 7 bases, the J end by 4 bases, with 13 bases between. Per germline, CDR1 SQVTM and CDR2 ANQGSEA. The length of the CDR3 is 12 residues. CDR3 sequence: CSAQDSPTEAFF. The CDR3 DNA sequence: TGCAGCGCCCAGGACAGTCCCACTGAAGCTTTCTTT.

The chain recombines TRBV7-9 with TRBJ1-3, with D perhaps matching TRBD1 (6 bases). The CDR3 has 15 residues. V was trimmed by 2 bases and J by 2 bases, leaving 10 bases between them. The germline V gene encodes CDR1 SEHNR and CDR2 FQNEAQ (reference sequence). The CDR3 region is CASSLQGHAGNTIYF. In nucleotides, the CDR3 is TGTGCCAGCAGCTTACAGGGACATGCTGGAAACACCATATATTTT.